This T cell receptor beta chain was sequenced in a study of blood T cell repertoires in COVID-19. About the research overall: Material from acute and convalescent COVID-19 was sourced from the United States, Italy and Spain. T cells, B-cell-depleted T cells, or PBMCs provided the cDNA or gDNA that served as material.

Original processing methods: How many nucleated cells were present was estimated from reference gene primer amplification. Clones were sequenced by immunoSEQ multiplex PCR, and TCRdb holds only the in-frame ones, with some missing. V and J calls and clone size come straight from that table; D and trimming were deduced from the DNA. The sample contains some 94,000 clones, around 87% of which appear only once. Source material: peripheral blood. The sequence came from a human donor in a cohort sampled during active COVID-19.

The CDR3 DNA follows: TGCAGCGTTGAAGCCCACAGCTCCTACGAGCAGTACTTC. It is translated as CSVEAHSSYEQYF. The chain joins TRBV29-1 to TRBJ2-7; D not resolved. Trimming removed 1 base at V and 0 bases at J, with 7 bases between. CDR1 and CDR2 (germline): SQVTM, ANQGSEA. The CDR3 totals 13 residues.